The 24 T cell receptor beta chains below were found in one sample sequenced in a study of T cell repertoires in cytomegalovirus infection (dated by TCRdb to the late 2010s). These reads were obtained on an Illumina HiSeq 1500. Through fastp at Q25 and MiXCR, TCRdb rebuilt clones from the public reads, retaining in-frame beta chains. Duplicate CDR3 protein sequences are folded into a single record with the most common DNA and genes. The sample includes about 920,000 distinct CDR3 sequences, with 31% observed a single time. The ten largest clonotypes hold around 15% of the sample. The sample's treatment or condition label, in plain terms: in vitro stimulation with specific CMV peptide epitopes to enrich CMV-specific T cells. These TCRs are of unknown antigen specificity. This sample comprised cultured CD8+ T cells from PBMCs, obtained from culture after CMV antigen stimulation. Receptors originate from a human donor in good health (CMV status not recorded). Some clones in this sample may be carry-over from other donors' samples.

This clonotype showed up just a few times. J is TRBJ2-5 and V is TRBV12-3 or TRBV12-4; D possibly matches TRBD1 or TRBD2 (5 bases each). V dropped 2 bases and J dropped 2 bases, with 15 bases sitting between them. This CDR3 has 16 amino acids. This chain's CDR3 is CASSLSWGRLQETQYF. Written as DNA, the CDR3 is TGTGCCAGCAGTTTAAGCTGGGGACGGCTACAAGAGACCCAGTACTTC.

In regard to this clonotype: The junction differs from germline at one of its ends, possibly a read error. The chain links TRBV25-1 to TRBJ2-2, with no clear D. Germline V CDR1 and CDR2: MGHDK, SYGVNS. The CDR3 sequence is 17 residues long. The CDR3 protein is CASSEFYADLNTRELFF. CDR3 coding DNA: TGTGCCAGCAGTGAATTCTACGCTGACCTGAACACCAGGGAGCTGTTTTTT.

V is TRBV7-9 and J is TRBJ2-7; no clear D. This CDR3 has 11 residues. CDR1 is SEHNR and CDR2 is FQNEAQ in the germline V gene (reference sequence). The V end lost 5 bases, the J end lost 5 bases, and 7 bases lay between the germline ends. CDR3: CASSVRDEQYF. The CDR3 DNA reads TGTGCCAGCAGCGTCCGGGACGAGCAGTACTTC.

This clonotype was counted between two and nine times. This chain links TRBV12-3 or TRBV12-4 with TRBJ1-1; TRBD1 matches at 11 bases. Trimming took 6 bases from V and 6 from J; bases not matched to a gene: 6. CDR3 length: 14 residues. The CDR3 DNA reads TGTGCCAGCAGATTGGGACAGGGGGTCCCTGAAGCTTTCTTT. Protein: CASRLGQGVPEAFF.

In its sample, this clonotype was seen a few times. This chain uses TRBV19 with TRBJ2-2; D gene uncertain. This CDR3 comprises 14 residues. From germline, CDR1 is LNHDA and CDR2 SQIVND (reference sequence). Trimming took off 0 bases at V and 4 bases at J, with 6 bases between the two ends. CDR3: CASSIEAITGELFF. Here the CDR3 DNA reads TGTGCCAGTAGTATAGAGGCTATCACCGGGGAGCTGTTTTTT.

This clonotype has at least ten counts. The chain uses TRBV6-2 or TRBV6-3 and TRBJ2-7; D gene unclear. This CDR3 has 13 amino acids. V dropped 5 bases and J dropped 2 bases, with 10 bases sitting between them. Germline V gene lookup returns CDR1 MNHEY and CDR2 SVGEGT. This chain's CDR3 is CASSETTPYEQYV. For the CDR3, the DNA is TGTGCCAGCAGTGAAACGACTCCCTACGAGCAGTACGTC.

The rearrangement links TRBV12-3 or TRBV12-4 to TRBJ1-2, with D hard to call. This CDR3 has 16 residues. V lost 5 bases to trimming and J lost 5 bases, with 21 bases between them. Here the CDR3 DNA reads TGTGCCAGCAGTCTCACTATAACGTCCGTGGGGTATGGCTACACCTTC. Translation: CASSLTITSVGYGYTF.

V is TRBV2 and J is TRBJ1-5; TRBD1 is a possible D gene (6 bases). Trimming cost V 8 bases and J 2 bases, with 10 bases left between them. From germline, CDR1 is SNHLY and CDR2 FYNNEI. The CDR3 length is 13 residues. The CDR3 nucleotides are TGTGCCAGCGGGGGGGGCGGCAATCAGCCCCAGCATTTT. It specifies CASGGGGNQPQHF.

CDR3: CASIVSTGRQTHASGQETQYF. As DNA, the CDR3 is TGTGCCAGCATCGTCTCTACGGGCAGACAGACACATGCAAGTGGCCAAGAGACCCAGTACTTC. This chain links TRBV11-2 with TRBJ2-5; a weak D match, TRBD1 (5 bases). The CDR3 loop spans 21 amino acids. Trimming removed 7 bases at V and 1 base at J, with 34 bases between. Germline V gives CDR1 SGHAT, CDR2 FQNNGV.

This clonotype was counted only a few times. CDR3 in DNA: TGTGCCAGCAGTTTCCTGCCTAATAGCGGGATATCTAGCACAGATACGCAGTATTTT. Protein product: CASSFLPNSGISSTDTQYF. The V call is TRBV27, the J call TRBJ2-3, with 8 positions matching TRBD2. The length of the CDR3 is 19 residues. The V gene end was trimmed by 3 bases and the J gene end by 0 bases; junction bases not matched to a gene: 14. Germline loops: CDR1 MNHEY, CDR2 SMNVEV (reference sequence).

The rearrangement links TRBV4-1 to TRBJ1-6, with TRBD1 as a possible D gene (6 bases). There are 15 residues in the CDR3. Germline loops: CDR1 MGHRA, CDR2 YSYEKL. Trimming cost V 3 bases and J 9 bases, with 15 bases left between them. CDR3 bases: TGCGCCAGCAGCCAGAGGGGGGACCCGTCTTCACCCCTCCACTTT. Its translation: CASSQRGDPSSPLHF.

This chain connects TRBV4-1 to TRBJ1-1; the match to TRBD1 covers 7 bases. Germline CDR1 reads MGHRA; CDR2 reads YSYEKL. This CDR3 region has 17 residues. J lost 11 bases, V lost 2 bases, and 20 bases had no gene match. CDR3 in DNA: TGCGCCAGCAGCCAACGACGGACCCTGGAGGGGGCCCGGCTGGCTTTCTTT. Its protein is CASSQRRTLEGARLAFF.

The chain is built from TRBV28 and TRBJ2-1, with TRBD2 matching over 10 bases. CDR1 is MDHEN, CDR2 SYDVKM, per germline. The CDR3 is 14 amino acids. Germline trimming cut 9 bases from V and 4 bases from J; bases unmatched to any gene: 6. CDR3: CASFERGGYNEQFF. The CDR3 nucleotides are TGTGCCAGTTTCGAGCGGGGGGGTTACAATGAGCAGTTCTTC.

This chain links TRBV24-1 with TRBJ2-7; D ambiguous. Trimming cost V 9 bases and J 2 bases, with 10 bases left between them. Germline V gene sequence: CDR1 KGHDR, CDR2 SFDVKD. The CDR3 is made up of 12 amino acids. The CDR3 DNA is TGTGCCACCCCCGACGGAGCCTACGAGCAGTACTTC. Its protein is CATPDGAYEQYF.

This clonotype appeared a few times. The rearrangement links TRBV19 to TRBJ2-7; perhaps TRBD2 as D (5 bases). The CDR3 loop spans 13 amino acids. The V end lost 5 bases, the J end lost 2 bases, and 10 bases lay between the germline ends. Germline values: CDR1 LNHDA, CDR2 SQIVND (reference sequence). The CDR3 DNA sequence: TGTGCCAGTAGTTTCACTAGGACCTACGAGCAGTACTTC. It specifies CASSFTRTYEQYF.

The chain links TRBV7-9 to TRBJ2-3; D may match TRBD1 or TRBD2 (6 bases each). This CDR3 has 16 residues. The V gene's germline CDR1 is SEHNR and CDR2 FQNEAQ (reference sequence). V was pared by 5 bases and J by 0 bases, with 15 bases between. The CDR3 is CASSPKGGRSTDTQYF. CDR3 nucleotides: TGTGCCAGCAGCCCGAAGGGGGGCCGTAGCACAGATACGCAGTATTTT.

The genes are TRBV6-2 or TRBV6-3 and TRBJ2-3; possible D gene TRBD2, 6 bases. The CDR3 consists of 12 residues. Germline CDR1 and CDR2: MNHEY and SVGEGT. Trimming removed 4 bases at V and 8 bases at J, with 10 bases between. For the CDR3, the DNA is TGTGCCAGCAGTTCGGGGGAAGGTACGCAGTATTTT. Protein sequence: CASSSGEGTQYF.

V is TRBV6-2 or TRBV6-3 and J is TRBJ2-5; the match to TRBD1 covers 7 bases. The CDR3 covers 15 residues. Germline loops: CDR1 MNHEY, CDR2 SVGEGT. Trimming cost V 6 bases and J 2 bases; bases outside gene matches: 9. The CDR3 DNA sequence: TGTGCCAGCAGAAAGATAGGGACAGCTCAAGAGACCCAGTACTTC. Translated, it gives CASRKIGTAQETQYF.

The V gene is TRBV6-6, the J gene TRBJ1-5; tentatively, D is TRBD1 (5 bases). Per the germline V gene, CDR1 is MNHNY and CDR2 is SVGAGI (reference sequence). V was cut by 5 bases and J by 1 base, with 12 bases left in between. CDR3 length: 15 amino acids. CDR3 DNA: TGTGCCAGCAGTAAGGAACGGGGGAGCAATCAGCCCCAGCATTTT. Amino acids: CASSKERGSNQPQHF.

Here the CDR3 DNA reads TGTGCCACCATTCTCTGGAGGGAAATTCTTAGCAATCAGCCCCAGCATTTT. It translates to CATILWREILSNQPQHF. The V gene is TRBV24-1, the J gene TRBJ1-5; D is unresolved. V was pared by 8 bases and J by 0 bases, with 19 bases between. The CDR3 consists of 17 residues. Germline V gives CDR1 KGHDR, CDR2 SFDVKD.

There are a few counts of this clonotype. The V and J genes are TRBV6-5 and TRBJ2-1, with 8 nucleotides matching TRBD1. The J segment lost 7 bases and the V segment lost 5 bases, leaving 13 bases of the junction unmatched. From germline, CDR1 is MNHEY and CDR2 SVGAGI. The CDR3 is 16 amino acids. The CDR3 region has the DNA TGTGCCAGCAGTGTCCGGTGGACAGGGTTTCGAAATGAGCAGTTCTTC. Encoded protein: CASSVRWTGFRNEQFF.

The rearrangement links TRBV6-2 or TRBV6-3 to TRBJ2-5; 8 bases are a match to TRBD1. V lost 0 bases, J lost 6 bases, and 6 bases stayed unmatched. The CDR3 spans 15 residues. Germline V CDR1 and CDR2: MNHEY, SVGEGT. In DNA, the CDR3 is TGTGCCAGCAGTTACTCACTGGACAGGGATCAGACCCAGTACTTC. Protein: CASSYSLDRDQTQYF.

V and J are TRBV7-8 and TRBJ2-7, with a weak D call TRBD1 (6 bases). Trimming cost V 9 bases and J 0 bases, with 15 bases left between them. The length of the CDR3 is 14 residues. Per germline, CDR1 SGHVS and CDR2 FQNEAQ. The CDR3 loop is CASTEGVSSYEQYV. CDR3 coding DNA: TGTGCCAGTACTGAGGGGGTGAGCTCCTACGAGCAGTACGTC.

This clonotype came up a few times. The chain combines TRBV6-5 with TRBJ1-6; unclear D gene. There are 15 residues in the CDR3. V lost 0 bases to trimming and J lost 6 bases, with 9 bases between them. Germline values: CDR1 MNHEY, CDR2 SVGAGI. Here the CDR3 DNA reads TGTGCCAGCAGTTACTCAGCGACGGCTAATTCACCCCTCCACTTT. Its translation is CASSYSATANSPLHF.